The 10 T cell receptor beta chains presented below share a single source sample, sequenced in a study of blood T cell repertoires in COVID-19. Using immunoSEQ multiplex PCR, the repertoire was profiled, and TCRdb retains in-frame clones only, with some absent. In the table there are 80,000 to 100,000 clones, about 74% of which are singletons. The sample taken for sequencing was peripheral blood. The source of these receptors is a man aged 65-85 years with COVID-19, enrolled during active disease.

The chain has TRBV15 and TRBJ2-7; TRBD1 matches at 9 bases. After removal of 2 bases from V and 5 bases from J, the junction contained 7 bases not matched to a gene. The CDR3 spans 15 residues. Germline V gene sequence: CDR1 LNHNV, CDR2 YYDKDF (reference sequence). CDR3 sequence (DNA): TGTGCCACCAGCAGACCGGGACAGGGATTTCACGAGCAGTACTTC. This gives the protein CATSRPGQGFHEQYF.

Concerning this clone: Other DNA sequences of this sample code for an identical CDR3. The chain recombines TRBV18 with TRBJ2-7; TRBD2 is a possible D gene (5 bases). Germline-derived CDR1 and CDR2 are KGHSH and LQKENI. CDR3 size: 13 residues. V lost 0 bases and J 3 bases, leaving 6 bases between the germline ends. Here the CDR3 reads CASSPPSGYEQYF. The DNA of the CDR3 is TGTGCCAGCTCACCACCGAGCGGCTACGAGCAGTACTTC.

CDR3 nucleotide sequence: TGCGCCAGCAGCACCACCGCGAATCAAGAGACCCAGTACTTC. Its protein product is CASSTTANQETQYF. The V and J genes are TRBV5-1 and TRBJ2-5; no definite D call. V dropped 4 bases and J dropped 2 bases, with 12 bases sitting between them. The CDR3 loop spans 14 amino acids. Germline loops: CDR1 SGHRS, CDR2 YFSETQ.

This chain joins TRBV4-1 and TRBJ2-7, with 12 positions matching TRBD2. Germline values: CDR1 MGHRA, CDR2 YSYEKL. This CDR3 has 18 amino acids. Losses at the gene ends were 2 bases for V and 2 bases for J; bases not matched to a gene: 10. CDR3 nucleotides: TGCGCCAGCAGCCAATGGACTAGCGGGGCCTTTACACCCTACGAGCAGTACTTC. It codes for CASSQWTSGAFTPYEQYF.

The genes are TRBV6-6 and TRBJ2-7; TRBD1 matches 9 bases. V trimming: 5 bases; J trimming: 3 bases; junction bases outside the gene matches: 2. The germline V gene encodes CDR1 MNHNY and CDR2 SVGAGI (reference sequence). The CDR3 is 13 amino acids. The CDR3 sequence: CASSQTGGYEQYF. The CDR3 nucleotides read TGTGCCAGCAGTCAGACAGGGGGCTACGAGCAGTACTTC.

The rearrangement joins TRBV25-1 to TRBJ2-3, with a possible D match to TRBD1 (6 bases). V shed 5 bases and J shed 0 bases, with 12 bases lying between them. The germline V gene encodes CDR1 MGHDK and CDR2 SYGVNS. The CDR3 is 15 amino acids. The CDR3 region has the DNA TGTGCCAGCAGTTCCTGGACAGCTAGCACAGATACGCAGTATTTT. As protein: CASSSWTASTDTQYF.

J is TRBJ2-7 and V is TRBV11-2, with 8 bases aligning to TRBD2. Germline V gene data show CDR1 as SGHAT and CDR2 as FQNNGV. V trimming: 6 bases; J trimming: 6 bases; junction bases outside the gene matches: 10. The CDR3 loop spans 14 amino acids. CDR3 in DNA: TGTGCCAGCAGTCTAAGCGGGAGACGGGCCGAGCAGTACTTC. Protein product: CASSLSGRRAEQYF.

The CDR3 here is CASTPDSGILNTEAFF. CDR3 nucleotide sequence: TGCGCCAGCACACCCGATTCGGGAATATTGAACACTGAAGCTTTCTTT. This chain connects TRBV5-1 to TRBJ1-1; D is ambiguous. The length of the CDR3 is 16 residues. Looked up from germline, CDR1 is SGHRS and CDR2 is YFSETQ. Trimming took 6 bases from V and 0 from J, leaving 18 bases between them.

This chain connects TRBV27 to TRBJ2-7; the match to TRBD2 covers 7 bases. J was trimmed by 5 bases and V by 5 bases; bases with no gene match: 6. Germline V CDR1 and CDR2: MNHEY, SMNVEV (reference sequence). The CDR3 is made up of 13 amino acids. DNA for the CDR3: TGTGCCAGCAGTCCAAGGCGGGGGAACGAGCAGTACTTC. It translates to CASSPRRGNEQYF.

The chain is built from TRBV5-4 and TRBJ2-7; 7 positions agree with TRBD1. With 3 bases clipped from V and 3 bases from J, the junction kept 9 bases outside the gene matches. The CDR3 covers 15 residues. CDR1 is SGHNT, CDR2 YYREEE, per germline (reference sequence). The chain's CDR3 is CASSSRTGTIYEQYF. For the CDR3, the DNA is TGTGCCAGCAGCTCCCGGACAGGAACAATCTACGAGCAGTACTTC.